A selection of T cell receptor beta chains follows, all from one sample in a study of cytomegalovirus exposure and HLA in healthy donors. The data were produced by immunoSEQ multiplex PCR, yet TCRdb's version contains in-frame clones alone and is incomplete. The sample shows tens of thousands of clones, more than 90% of them seen only once. Source material: PBMCs. These receptors were obtained from a man younger than 35 in good health and CMV-seronegative. Each CDR3 is given with its conserved first and last residue. D genes are given only for firm matches. Expanded clones get a size class; other rows say once, few or many, or leave the size out.

>TRBV19|TRBJ2-2|-|-
TGTGCCAGTAGACCCGCGAACGTGAACACCGGGGAGCTGTTTTTT
CASRPANVNTGELFF
>TRBV11-2|TRBJ2-2|-|once
TGTGCCAGCAGCCGCCGAGGGAACACCGGGGAGCTGTTTTTT
CASSRRGNTGELFF
>TRBV6-4|TRBJ2-3|-|-
TGTGCCAGCAGTGACGGGACTAGCACAGATACGCAGTATTTT
CASSDGTSTDTQYF
>TRBV5-6|TRBJ1-2|TRBD1|-
TGTGCCAGCAGCTTGGGTGACAGGGGTCGAGGCTACACCTTC
CASSLGDRGRGYTF
>TRBV15|TRBJ2-1|-|-
TGTGCCACCAGCGAGCTTTGGACGGAGGATACGTACAATGAGCAGTTCTTC
CATSELWTEDTYNEQFF
>TRBV7-3|TRBJ2-1|TRBD1|-
TGTGCCAGCAGCGCACGACAGGGCGAGCAGTTCTTC
CASSARQGEQFF
>TRBV11-2|TRBJ2-7|-|-
TGTGCCAGCAGCTTAATCCAGACTTTTTACGAGCAGTACTTC
CASSLIQTFYEQYF
>TRBV7-9|TRBJ2-3|TRBD2|-
TGTGCCAGCAGGATTTGGACTAGCGGACTCACAGATACGCAGTATTTT
CASRIWTSGLTDTQYF
>TRBV10-3|TRBJ1-2|TRBD1|-
TGTGCCATCAGTCCCGGGACAGGGCAGGGGAGCTATGGCTACACCTTC
CAISPGTGQGSYGYTF
>TRBV27|TRBJ1-5|TRBD1|-
TGTGCCAGCAAGTCAATACAGGGGGCTCAGCCCCAGCATTTT
CASKSIQGAQPQHF
>TRBV19|TRBJ2-7|TRBD2|-
TGTGCCAAAAACAGCGGACTAGCTGGCGAGCAGTACTTC
CAKNSGLAGEQYF
>TRBV12-5|TRBJ1-3|-|-
TGTGCTAGTGGTTTGGGCAGCTCTGGAAACACCATATATTTT
CASGLGSSGNTIYF
>TRBV7-2|TRBJ2-3|TRBD2|-
TGTGCCAGCAGCTTATCTGTTGCGGGAGGCACAGATACGCAGTATTTT
CASSLSVAGGTDTQYF
>TRBV9|TRBJ2-7|TRBD2|-
TGTGCCAGCAGCCCTAGCGGGAGCTACGAGCAGTACTTC
CASSPSGSYEQYF
>TRBV14|TRBJ2-5|TRBD1|-
TGTGCCAGCAGCCAAGGGGACCTACAGGGGCCTCAAGAGACCCAGTACTTC
CASSQGDLQGPQETQYF
>TRBV14|TRBJ2-5|-|-
TGTGCCAGCAGCCAAGAAGCAGAGACCCAGTACTTC
CASSQEAETQYF
>TRBV7-8|TRBJ2-7|TRBD2|-
TGTGCCAGCAGCTTTAATACGGGACTAGCGGGAGGTAGCGAGCAGTACTTC
CASSFNTGLAGGSEQYF
>TRBV4-3|TRBJ2-7|TRBD2|-
TGCGCCAGCAGCCAAGATACTAGCGGGGCCTACGAGCAGTACTTC
CASSQDTSGAYEQYF
>TRBV6-6|TRBJ1-4|-|-
TGTGCCAGCAGTCGCCGGGAGGGAGAACTGTTTTTT
CASSRREGELFF
>TRBV14|TRBJ1-1|TRBD1|-
TGTGCCAGCAGCCAATCACAGGGGGCGCGAACTGAAGCTTTCTTT
CASSQSQGARTEAFF
>TRBV27|TRBJ2-7|TRBD2|few
TGTGCCACGGGGAAGACCGGGACTAGTTTTTACGAGCAGTACTTC
CATGKTGTSFYEQYF
>TRBV27|TRBJ2-7|TRBD1|-
TGTGCCAGCAGCCGCCAGGACAGGACCTACGAGCAGTACTTC
CASSRQDRTYEQYF
>TRBV5-1|TRBJ2-5|-|-
TGCGCCAGCAGCTCCACAAAGGACAAGTTGAGTGCGACCCAGTACTTC
CASSSTKDKLSATQYF
>TRBV9|TRBJ2-1|TRBD2|-
TGTGCCAGCAGTTTCACTAGCGGGGGGGACAATGAGCAGTTCTTC
CASSFTSGGDNEQFF
>TRBV7-8|TRBJ1-5|-|few
TGTGCCAGCAGCTTAACATCAAGGAGGGAGATTAATAGCAATCAGCCCCAGCATTTT
CASSLTSRREINSNQPQHF
>TRBV27|TRBJ2-3|-|once
TGTGCCAGCAGTCTTAAACAGGGTACGCAGTATTTT
CASSLKQGTQYF
>TRBV7-2|TRBJ1-1|TRBD1|-
TGTGCCAGCAGCTCGTGGACAGGGTACGCCACTGAAGCTTTCTTT
CASSSWTGYATEAFF